The entry that follows covers one T cell receptor beta chain sequence. The data were obtained in a study of blood T cell repertoires in COVID-19. Study-wide context: From the United States, Italy and Spain came samples of acute and convalescent COVID-19. T cells, B-cell-depleted T cells, or PBMCs supplied cDNA or gDNA.

Authors' methods: Researchers report that nucleated cell counts were estimated from reference gene primer amplification. Using immunoSEQ multiplex PCR, the repertoire was profiled, and TCRdb retains in-frame clones only, with some absent. That table supplies the V and J calls and clone size; D and trimming were determined from the DNA. The table lists tens of thousands of clones, around 79% of them singletons, with more than 8% in the top ten. The CDR3 totals 15 residues. From germline, CDR1 is SGHTA and CDR2 FQGNSA. With V trimmed by 4 bases and J by 4 bases, 8 bases remained unmatched. This clonotype was sampled from a human donor in a cohort sampled during active COVID-19. Sequencing used peripheral blood. V usage is TRBV7-2 and J usage is TRBJ2-3; TRBD2 matches at 7 bases. The DNA of the CDR3 is TGTGCCAGCAGCTGGAGCGGGATGGGCGCAGATACGCAGTATTTT. Its translation is CASSWSGMGADTQYF.